This T cell receptor (beta chain) was captured in a study of T cell changes during pregnancy in multiple sclerosis. The repertoire was sequenced with immunoSEQ multiplex PCR; TCRdb's copy has only in-frame clones and lacks some. The sample consists of some 41,000 clones, approximately 90% of them appearing once. The CDR3 covers 17 residues. The J segment lost 4 bases and the V segment lost 1 base, leaving 13 bases of the junction unmatched. The V gene's germline CDR1 is SGDLS and CDR2 YYNGEE. This sequence joins TRBV9 and TRBJ1-1, with 7 nucleotides matching TRBD1. This receptor was taken from a female donor with multiple sclerosis, enrolled in a pregnancy study. Sequences were derived from CD8+ T cells from peripheral blood mononuclear cells, sampled in the first trimester of pregnancy. CDR3 protein: CASSVRETGRYSTEAFF. The DNA of the CDR3 is TGTGCCAGCAGCGTAAGAGAGACAGGGCGGTACAGCACTGAAGCTTTCTTT.